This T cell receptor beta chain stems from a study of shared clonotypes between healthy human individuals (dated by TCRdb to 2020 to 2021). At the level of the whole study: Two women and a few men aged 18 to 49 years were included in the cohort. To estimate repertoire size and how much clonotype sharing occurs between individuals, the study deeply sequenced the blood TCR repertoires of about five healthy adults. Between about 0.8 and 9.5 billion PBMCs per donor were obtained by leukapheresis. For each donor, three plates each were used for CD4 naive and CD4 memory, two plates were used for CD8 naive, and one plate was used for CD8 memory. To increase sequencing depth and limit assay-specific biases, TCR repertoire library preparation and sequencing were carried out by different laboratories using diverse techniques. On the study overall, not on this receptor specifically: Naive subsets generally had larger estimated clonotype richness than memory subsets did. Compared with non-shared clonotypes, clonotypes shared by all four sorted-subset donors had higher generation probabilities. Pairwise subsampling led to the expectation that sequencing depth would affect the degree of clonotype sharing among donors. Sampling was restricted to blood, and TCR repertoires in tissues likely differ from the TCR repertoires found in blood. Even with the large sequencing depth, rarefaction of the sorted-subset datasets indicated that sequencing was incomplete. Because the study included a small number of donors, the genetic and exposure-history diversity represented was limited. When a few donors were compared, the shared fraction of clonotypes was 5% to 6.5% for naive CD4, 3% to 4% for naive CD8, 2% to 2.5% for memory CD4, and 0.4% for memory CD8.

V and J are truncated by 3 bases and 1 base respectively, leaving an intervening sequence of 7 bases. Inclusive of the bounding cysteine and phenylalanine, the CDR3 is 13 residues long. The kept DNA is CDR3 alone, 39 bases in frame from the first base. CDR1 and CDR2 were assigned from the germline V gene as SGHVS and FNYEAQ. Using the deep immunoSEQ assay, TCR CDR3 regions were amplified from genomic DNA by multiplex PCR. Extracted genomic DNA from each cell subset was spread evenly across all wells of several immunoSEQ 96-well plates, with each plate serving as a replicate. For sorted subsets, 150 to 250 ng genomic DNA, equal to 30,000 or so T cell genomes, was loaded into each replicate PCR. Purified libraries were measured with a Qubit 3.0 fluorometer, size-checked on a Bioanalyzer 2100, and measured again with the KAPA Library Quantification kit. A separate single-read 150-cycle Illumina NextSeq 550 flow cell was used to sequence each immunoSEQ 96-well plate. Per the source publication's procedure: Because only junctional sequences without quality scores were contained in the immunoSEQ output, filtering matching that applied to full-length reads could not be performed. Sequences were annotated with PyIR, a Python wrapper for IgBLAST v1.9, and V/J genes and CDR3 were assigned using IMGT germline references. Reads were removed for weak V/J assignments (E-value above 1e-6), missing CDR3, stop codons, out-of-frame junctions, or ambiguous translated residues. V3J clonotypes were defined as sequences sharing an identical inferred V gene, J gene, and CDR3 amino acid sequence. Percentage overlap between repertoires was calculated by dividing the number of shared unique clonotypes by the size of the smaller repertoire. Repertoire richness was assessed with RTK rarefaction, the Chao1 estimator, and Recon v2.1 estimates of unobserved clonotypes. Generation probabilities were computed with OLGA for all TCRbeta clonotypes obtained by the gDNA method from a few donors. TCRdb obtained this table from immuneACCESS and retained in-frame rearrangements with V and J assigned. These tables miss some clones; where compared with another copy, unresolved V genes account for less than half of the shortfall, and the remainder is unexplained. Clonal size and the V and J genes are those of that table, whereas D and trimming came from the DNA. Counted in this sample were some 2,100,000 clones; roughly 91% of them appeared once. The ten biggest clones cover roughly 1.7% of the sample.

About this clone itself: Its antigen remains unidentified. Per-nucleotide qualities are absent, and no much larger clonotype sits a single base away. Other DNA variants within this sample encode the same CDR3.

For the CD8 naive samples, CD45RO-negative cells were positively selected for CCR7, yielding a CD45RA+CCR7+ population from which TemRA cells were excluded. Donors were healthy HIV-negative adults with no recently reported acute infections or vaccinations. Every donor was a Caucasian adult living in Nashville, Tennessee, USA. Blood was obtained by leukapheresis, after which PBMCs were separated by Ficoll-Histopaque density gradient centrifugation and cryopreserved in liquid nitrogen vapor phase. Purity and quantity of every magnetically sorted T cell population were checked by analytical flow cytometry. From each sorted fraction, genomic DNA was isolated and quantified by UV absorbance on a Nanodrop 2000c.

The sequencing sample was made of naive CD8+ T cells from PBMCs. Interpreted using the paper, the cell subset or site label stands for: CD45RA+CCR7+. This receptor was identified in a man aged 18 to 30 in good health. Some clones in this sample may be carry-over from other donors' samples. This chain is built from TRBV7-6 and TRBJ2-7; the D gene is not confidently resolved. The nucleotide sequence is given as TGTGCCAGCAGCTTGACGGATTCCTACGAGCAGTACTTC. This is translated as CASSLTDSYEQYF.